This T cell receptor beta chain comes out of a study of T cell clones after liver transplantation. V was cut by 0 bases and J by 3 bases, with 18 bases left in between. Looked up from germline, CDR1 is SNHLY and CDR2 is FYNNEI. CDR3 length: 17 amino acids. Generated by immunoSEQ multiplex PCR, the TCRdb table keeps only in-frame clones and is missing some. The repertoire holds about 15,000 clones, with approximately 86% as singletons. This chain links TRBV2 with TRBJ2-7; D unclear. The receptor comes from a human patient who received a liver transplant. The graft donor may have contributed some T cells. Specimen: CD8+ T cells from blood, collected roughly 50 months after liver transplant. CDR3 in DNA: TGTGCCAGCAGTGAAGCGCTTCGGACCCCAAGGGACTACGAGCAGTACTTC. Protein sequence: CASSEALRTPRDYEQYF.